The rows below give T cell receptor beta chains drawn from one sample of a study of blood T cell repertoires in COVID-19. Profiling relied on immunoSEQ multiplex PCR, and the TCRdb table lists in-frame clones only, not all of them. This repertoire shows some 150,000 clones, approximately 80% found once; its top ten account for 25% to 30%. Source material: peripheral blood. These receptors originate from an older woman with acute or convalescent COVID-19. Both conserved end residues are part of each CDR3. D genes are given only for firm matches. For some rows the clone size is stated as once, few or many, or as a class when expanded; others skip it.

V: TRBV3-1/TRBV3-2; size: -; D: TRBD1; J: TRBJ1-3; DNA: TGTGCCAGCAGCGAGGACAGGCAGAGCTCTGGAAACACCATATATTTT; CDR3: CASSEDRQSSGNTIYF
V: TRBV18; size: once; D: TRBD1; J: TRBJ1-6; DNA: TGTGCCAGCTCACCACCTGGGACAGGGGAGAGACCCCTCCACTTT; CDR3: CASSPPGTGERPLHF
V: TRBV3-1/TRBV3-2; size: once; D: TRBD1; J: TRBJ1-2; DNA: TGTGCCAGCAGCCAAAGGGACAGGCAAGCTAACTATGGCTACACCTTC; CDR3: CASSQRDRQANYGYTF
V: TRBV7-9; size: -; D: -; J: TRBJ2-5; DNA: TGTGCCAGCAGCCGTCAAGAGACCCAGTACTTC; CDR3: CASSRQETQYF
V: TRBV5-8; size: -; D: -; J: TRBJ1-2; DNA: TGTGCCAGCAGCCGAACAGGGATTGGGGCCTATGGCTACACCTTC; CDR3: CASSRTGIGAYGYTF
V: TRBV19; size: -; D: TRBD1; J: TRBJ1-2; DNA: TGTGCCAGTAGGGGACAGCCTGACTATGGCTACACCTTC; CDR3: CASRGQPDYGYTF
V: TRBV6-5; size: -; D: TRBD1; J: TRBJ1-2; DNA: TGTGCCAGCAGTTACTCGACAGGGCGAGGGAACTATGGCTACACCTTC; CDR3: CASSYSTGRGNYGYTF
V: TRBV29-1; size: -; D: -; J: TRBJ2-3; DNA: TGCAGCCTATCTGGCGGGACAGATACGCAGTATTTT; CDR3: CSLSGGTDTQYF
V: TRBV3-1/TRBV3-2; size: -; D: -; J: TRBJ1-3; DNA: TGTGCCAGCAGCCCGACGGAGGGAAACACCATATATTTT; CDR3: CASSPTEGNTIYF
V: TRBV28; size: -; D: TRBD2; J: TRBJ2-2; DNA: TGTGCCAGCAGTCCCCCGGGGGGTTCGAACACCGGGGAGCTGTTTTTT; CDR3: CASSPPGGSNTGELFF
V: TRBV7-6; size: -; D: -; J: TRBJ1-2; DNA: TGTGCCAGCAGCTTTGCAGGGGACTATGGCTACACCTTC; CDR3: CASSFAGDYGYTF
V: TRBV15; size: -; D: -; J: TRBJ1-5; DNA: TGTGCCACCAGCAGAGATAGGGCAGGGCATCAGCCCCAGCATTTT; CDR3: CATSRDRAGHQPQHF
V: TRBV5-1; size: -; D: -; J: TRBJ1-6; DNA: TGCGCCAGCAGCTTCGGGGGAATCTCCATTGACAATTCACCCCTCCACTTT; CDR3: CASSFGGISIDNSPLHF
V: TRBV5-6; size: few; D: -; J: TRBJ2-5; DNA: TGTGCCAGCAGATTTGACAGGCAAGAGACCCAGTACTTC; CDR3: CASRFDRQETQYF
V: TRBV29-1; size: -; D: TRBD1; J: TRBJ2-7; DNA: TGCAGCGCCTCCGGGACAGGGTCTCCCTCCTCCAACGAGCAGTACTTC; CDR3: CSASGTGSPSSNEQYF
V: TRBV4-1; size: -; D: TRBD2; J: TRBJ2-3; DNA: TGCGCCAGCAGCCAAGAGCTCCGAGCGGGGCGGACAGATACGCAGTATTTT; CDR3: CASSQELRAGRTDTQYF
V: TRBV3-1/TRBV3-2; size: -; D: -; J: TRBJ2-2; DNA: TGTGCCAGCAGCCCCGGGACAATCGGGGAGCTGTTTTTT; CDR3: CASSPGTIGELFF
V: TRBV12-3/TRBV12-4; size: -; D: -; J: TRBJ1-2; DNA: TGTGCCAGCAGTCCCCCCCAGGGCGGCTACACCTTC; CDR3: CASSPPQGGYTF
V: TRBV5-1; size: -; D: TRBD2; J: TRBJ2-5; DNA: TGCGCCAGCAGCCCCCCGCTAGCGGGGGGCACTCAAGAGACCCAGTACTTC; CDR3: CASSPPLAGGTQETQYF
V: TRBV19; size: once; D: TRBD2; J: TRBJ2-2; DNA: TGTGCCAGTAGTATCGGACTAGCGGGGGGCCGGAACACCGGGGAGCTGTTTTTT; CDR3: CASSIGLAGGRNTGELFF
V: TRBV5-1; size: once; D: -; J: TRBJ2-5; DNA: TGCGCCAGCAGCTTGAACAGGGTTAGGGAGACCCAGTACTTC; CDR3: CASSLNRVRETQYF
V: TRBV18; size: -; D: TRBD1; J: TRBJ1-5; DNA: TGTGCCAGCTCACCAGACAGGGGCAATCAGCCCCAGCATTTT; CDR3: CASSPDRGNQPQHF
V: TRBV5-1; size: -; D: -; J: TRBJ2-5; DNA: TGCGCCAGCAGCCCCAGGCGACAGGACCAAGAGACCCAGTACTTC; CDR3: CASSPRRQDQETQYF
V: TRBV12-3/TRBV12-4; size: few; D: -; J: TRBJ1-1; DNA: TGTGCCAGCAGTTTGTCAGAAAACACTGAAGCTTTCTTT; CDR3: CASSLSENTEAFF
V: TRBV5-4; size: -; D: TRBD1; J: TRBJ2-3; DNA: TGTGCCAGCAGCCTTGGCTTAGGGGGCCGCATGGATACGCAGTATTTT; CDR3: CASSLGLGGRMDTQYF
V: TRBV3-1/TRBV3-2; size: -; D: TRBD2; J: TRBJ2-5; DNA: TGTGCCAGCAGCCTCGGGGGGGCCTTGGAGACCCAGTACTTC; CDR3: CASSLGGALETQYF
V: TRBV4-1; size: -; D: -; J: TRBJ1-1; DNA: TGCGCCAGCAGCCAAGCGTCTGGCGGGCTTTCTGAAGCTTTCTTT; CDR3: CASSQASGGLSEAFF
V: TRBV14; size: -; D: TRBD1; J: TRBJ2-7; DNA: TGTGCCAGCAGGTCCGGGACAGACCCCCTGATGAGCGAGCAGTACTTC; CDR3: CASRSGTDPLMSEQYF
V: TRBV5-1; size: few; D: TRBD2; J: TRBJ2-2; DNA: TGCGCCAGCAGCTTGTCACTACCAGGGACTAGCGGGGGGAATAACCGGAACACGCGGGAGCTGTTTTTT; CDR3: CASSLSLPGTSGGNNRNTRELFF
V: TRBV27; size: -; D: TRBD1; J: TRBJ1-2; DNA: TGTGCCAGCAGACAAACAGGGGGCGAGTTGTTCCGCTATGGCTACACCTTC; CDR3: CASRQTGGELFRYGYTF
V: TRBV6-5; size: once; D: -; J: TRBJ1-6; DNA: TGTGCCAGCAGTTACTCGTACAGCCACTATAATTCACCCCTCCACTTT; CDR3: CASSYSYSHYNSPLHF
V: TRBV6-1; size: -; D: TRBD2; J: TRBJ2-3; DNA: TGTGCCAGCAGTGAAGCGGGGACTAGCGGGGCCTTCAGGACGCAGTATTTT; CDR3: CASSEAGTSGAFRTQYF
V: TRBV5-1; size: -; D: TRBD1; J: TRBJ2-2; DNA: TGCGCCAGCAGCTTGGACAGGGGGGACAGGGGGACCACCGGGGAGCTGTTTTTT; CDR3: CASSLDRGDRGTTGELFF
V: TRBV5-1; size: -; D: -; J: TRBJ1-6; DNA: TGCGCCAGCAGCGAAAGCTATTCACCCCTCCACTTT; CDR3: CASSESYSPLHF
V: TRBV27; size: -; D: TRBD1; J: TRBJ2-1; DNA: TGTGCCAGCAATAGAGCAGGGGGCAATGAGCAGTTCTTC; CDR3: CASNRAGGNEQFF
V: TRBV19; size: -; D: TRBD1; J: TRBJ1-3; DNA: TGTGCCAGTATCAACAGGGGGATTTCTGGAAACACCATATATTTT; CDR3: CASINRGISGNTIYF
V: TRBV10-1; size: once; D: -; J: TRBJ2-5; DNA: TGCGCCAGCAGTGAGTCGCGGGTAGGAGGGGAGACCCAGTACTTC; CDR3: CASSESRVGGETQYF
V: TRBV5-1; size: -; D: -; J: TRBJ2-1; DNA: TGCGCCAGCAGCTTGGGGGACACCCCCTCGGCGATGGATGAGCAGTTCTTC; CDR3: CASSLGDTPSAMDEQFF
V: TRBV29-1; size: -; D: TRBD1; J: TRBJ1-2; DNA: TGCAGCGTTCGTGCGGCAGGGGGATCCTATGGCTACACCTTC; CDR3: CSVRAAGGSYGYTF
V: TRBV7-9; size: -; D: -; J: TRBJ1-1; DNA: TGTGCCAGCAGCTTACTTGGAGAGGCCACTGAAGCTTTCTTT; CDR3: CASSLLGEATEAFF
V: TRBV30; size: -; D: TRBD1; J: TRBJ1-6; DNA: TGTGCCTGGAGTGTAAGGGGGCGTTCACCCCTCCACTTT; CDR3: CAWSVRGRSPLHF
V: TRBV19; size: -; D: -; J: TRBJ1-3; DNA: TGTGCCAGTAGTAAGCTCCGGGGAAACACCATATATTTT; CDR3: CASSKLRGNTIYF
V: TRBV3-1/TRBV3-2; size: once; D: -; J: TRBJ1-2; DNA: TGTGCCAGCAGCCCCCCACAGGGTTGGGACTATGGCTACACCTTC; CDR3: CASSPPQGWDYGYTF
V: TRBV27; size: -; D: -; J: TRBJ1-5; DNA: TGTGCCAGCAAGAGGACAGGCAATCAGCCCCAGCATTTT; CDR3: CASKRTGNQPQHF
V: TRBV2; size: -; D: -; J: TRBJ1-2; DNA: TGTGCCAGCAGTGTGCAACAGGGTAACTATGGCTACACCTTC; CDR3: CASSVQQGNYGYTF
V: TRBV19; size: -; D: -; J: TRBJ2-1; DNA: TGTGCCAGTAGTCCCGGGACAGTCGTGGGGGGAGAGCAGTTCTTC; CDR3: CASSPGTVVGGEQFF